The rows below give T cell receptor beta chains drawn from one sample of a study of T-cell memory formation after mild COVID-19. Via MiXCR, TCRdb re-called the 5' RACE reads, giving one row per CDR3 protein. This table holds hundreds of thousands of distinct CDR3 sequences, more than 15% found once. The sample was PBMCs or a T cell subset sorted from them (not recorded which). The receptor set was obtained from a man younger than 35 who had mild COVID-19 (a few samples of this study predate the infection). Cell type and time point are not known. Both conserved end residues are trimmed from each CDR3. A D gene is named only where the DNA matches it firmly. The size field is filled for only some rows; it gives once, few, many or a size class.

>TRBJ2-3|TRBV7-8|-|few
ASRFGGTDTQY
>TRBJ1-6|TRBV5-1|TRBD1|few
ASSPRQGAPSNSPLH
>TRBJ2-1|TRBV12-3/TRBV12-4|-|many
ASRPRGSSYNEQF
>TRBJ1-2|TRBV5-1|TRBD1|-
ASSPPPGNDRADGYT
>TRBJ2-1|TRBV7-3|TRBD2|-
AGSLIAGAYNEQF
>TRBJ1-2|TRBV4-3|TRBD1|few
ASSPTPGTGSYGYT
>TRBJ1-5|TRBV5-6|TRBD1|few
ASSLKGAQPQH
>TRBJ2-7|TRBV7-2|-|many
ASSVRDGPSYEQY
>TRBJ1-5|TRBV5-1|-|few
ASSFLGEKGQPQH
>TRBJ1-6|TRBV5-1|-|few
ASSHGGGSPLH
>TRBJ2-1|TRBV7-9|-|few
ASSLAGGKGQF
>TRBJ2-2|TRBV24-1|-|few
ATSEAPGELF
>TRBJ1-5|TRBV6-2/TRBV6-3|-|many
ASSLDSYSNQPQH
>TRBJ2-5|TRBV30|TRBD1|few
AWRETGAMVETQY
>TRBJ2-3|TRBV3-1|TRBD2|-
ASSPPGLAGDTQY
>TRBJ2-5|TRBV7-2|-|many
ASSSISGGETQY
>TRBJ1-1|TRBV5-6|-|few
ASSRVGRGEAF
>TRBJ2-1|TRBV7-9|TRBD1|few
ASSWTGYNEQF
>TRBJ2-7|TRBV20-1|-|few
SARTADSYEQY
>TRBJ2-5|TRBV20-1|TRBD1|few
SARDHRGRSETQY
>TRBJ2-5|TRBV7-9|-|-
ASSVGGAETQY
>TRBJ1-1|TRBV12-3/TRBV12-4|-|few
ASSLAPTGPAPAF
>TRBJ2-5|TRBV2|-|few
ASTAVGGETQY
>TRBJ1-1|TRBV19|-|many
ASSKAF
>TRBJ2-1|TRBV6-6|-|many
ASEGNEQF
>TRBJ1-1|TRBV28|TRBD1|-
ASITQGRVAEAF
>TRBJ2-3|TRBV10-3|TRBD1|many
AISDQQGSPDTQY
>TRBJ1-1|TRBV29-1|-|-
SVTWGTTEAF
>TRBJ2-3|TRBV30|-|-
AWSVVYTQY
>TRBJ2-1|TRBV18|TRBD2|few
ASSRRTSGGADEQF
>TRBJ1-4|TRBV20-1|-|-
SAPDGATNEKLF
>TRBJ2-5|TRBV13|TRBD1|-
ASSLGDRSSETQY
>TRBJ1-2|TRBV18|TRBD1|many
ASSPGQGSDGYT
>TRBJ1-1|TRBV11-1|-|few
ASSYGQTNTEAF
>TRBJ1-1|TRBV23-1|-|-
ARTENMNTEAF
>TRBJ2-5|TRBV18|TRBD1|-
ASSLSTGAQETQY
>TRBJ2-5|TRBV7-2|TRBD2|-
ASSASGGLQETQY
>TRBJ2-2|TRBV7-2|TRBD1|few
ASSFDRGTGELF
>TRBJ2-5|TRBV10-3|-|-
AISEQETQY
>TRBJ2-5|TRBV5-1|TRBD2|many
ASSMGLVSGETQY
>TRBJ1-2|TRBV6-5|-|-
ASSYSYGQGGEGYT
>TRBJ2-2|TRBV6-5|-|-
ASSGQGTDTGELF
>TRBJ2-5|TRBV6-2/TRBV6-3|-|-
ASSSDDLETQY
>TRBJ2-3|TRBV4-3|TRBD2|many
ASSRGRASGGADTQY
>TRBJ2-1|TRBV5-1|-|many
ASSLEPGQYNEQF
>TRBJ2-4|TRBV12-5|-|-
ASGSSDGLAKNIQY
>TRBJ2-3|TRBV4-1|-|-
ASSQVSHTDTQY
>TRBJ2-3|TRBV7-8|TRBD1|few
ASSLDRYTDTQY
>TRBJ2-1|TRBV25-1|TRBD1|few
ASSDRQGAWDEQF
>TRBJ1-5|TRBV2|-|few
ASGTAAVTTSNQPQH
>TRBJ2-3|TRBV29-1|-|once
SARTDTDTQY